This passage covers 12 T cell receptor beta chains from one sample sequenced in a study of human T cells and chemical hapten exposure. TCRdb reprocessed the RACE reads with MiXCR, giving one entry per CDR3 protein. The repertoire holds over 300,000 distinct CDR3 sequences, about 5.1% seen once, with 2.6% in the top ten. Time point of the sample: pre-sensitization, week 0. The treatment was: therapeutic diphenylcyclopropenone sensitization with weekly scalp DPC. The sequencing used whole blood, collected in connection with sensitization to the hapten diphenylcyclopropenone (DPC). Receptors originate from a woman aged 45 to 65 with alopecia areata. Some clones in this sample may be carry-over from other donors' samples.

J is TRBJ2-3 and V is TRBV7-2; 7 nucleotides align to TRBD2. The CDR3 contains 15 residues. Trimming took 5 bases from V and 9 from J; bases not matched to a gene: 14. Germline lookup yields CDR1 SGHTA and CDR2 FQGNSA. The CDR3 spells CASSPILLALETQYF. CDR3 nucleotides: TGTGCCAGCAGCCCAATTTTACTAGCGCTAGAAACGCAGTATTTT.

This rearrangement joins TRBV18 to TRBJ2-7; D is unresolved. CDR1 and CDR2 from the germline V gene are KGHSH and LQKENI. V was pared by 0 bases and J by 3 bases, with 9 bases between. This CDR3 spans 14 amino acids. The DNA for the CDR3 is TGTGCCAGCTCACCACCCGGACGGAGCTACGAGCAGTACTTC. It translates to CASSPPGRSYEQYF.

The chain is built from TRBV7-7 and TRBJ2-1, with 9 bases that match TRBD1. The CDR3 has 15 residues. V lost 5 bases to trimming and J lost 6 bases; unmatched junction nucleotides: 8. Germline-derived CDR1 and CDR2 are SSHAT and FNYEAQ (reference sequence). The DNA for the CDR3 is TGTGCCAGCAGCAAGGGACAGGGAAGTTCCAATGAGCAGTTCTTC. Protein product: CASSKGQGSSNEQFF.

CDR3 nucleotides: TGTGCCAGCAGACCTGACGGATTCTCTAGCACAGATACGCAGTATTTT. Translating it yields CASRPDGFSSTDTQYF. The chain combines TRBV12-3 or TRBV12-4 with TRBJ2-3; no reliable D call. CDR3 length: 16 amino acids. V shed 6 bases and J shed 0 bases, with 16 bases lying between them.

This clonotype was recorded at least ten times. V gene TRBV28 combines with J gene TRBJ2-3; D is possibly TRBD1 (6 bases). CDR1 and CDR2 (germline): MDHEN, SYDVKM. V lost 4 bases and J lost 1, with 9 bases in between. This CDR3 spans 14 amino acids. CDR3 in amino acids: CASSSQGRTDTQYF. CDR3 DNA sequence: TGTGCCAGCAGTTCCCAGGGGCGCACAGATACGCAGTATTTT.

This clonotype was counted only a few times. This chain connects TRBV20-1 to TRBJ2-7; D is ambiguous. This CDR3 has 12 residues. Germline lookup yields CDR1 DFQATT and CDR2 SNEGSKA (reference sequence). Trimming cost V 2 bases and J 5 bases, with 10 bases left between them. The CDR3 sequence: CSARTLANEQYF. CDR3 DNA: TGCAGTGCTAGAACCCTCGCCAACGAGCAGTACTTC.

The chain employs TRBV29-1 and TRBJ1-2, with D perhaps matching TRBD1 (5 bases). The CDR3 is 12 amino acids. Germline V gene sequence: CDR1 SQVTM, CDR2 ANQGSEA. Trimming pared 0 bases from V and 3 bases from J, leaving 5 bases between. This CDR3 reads CSVEEGDYGYTF. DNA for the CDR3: TGCAGCGTTGAAGAAGGGGACTATGGCTACACCTTC. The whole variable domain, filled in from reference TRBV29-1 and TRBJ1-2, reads SAVISQKPSRDICQRGTSLTIQCQVDSQVTMMFWYRQQPGQSLTLIATANQGSEATYESGFVIDKFPISRPNLTFSTLTVSNMSPEDSSIYLCSVEEGDYGYTFGSGTRLTVV.

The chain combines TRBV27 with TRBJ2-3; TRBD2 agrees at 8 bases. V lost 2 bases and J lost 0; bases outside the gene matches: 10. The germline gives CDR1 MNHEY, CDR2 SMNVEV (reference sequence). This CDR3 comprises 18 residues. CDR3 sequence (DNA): TGTGCCAGCAGTTTAGGTTTGGGAGCGGGGGTCAGCACAGATACGCAGTATTTT. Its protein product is CASSLGLGAGVSTDTQYF.

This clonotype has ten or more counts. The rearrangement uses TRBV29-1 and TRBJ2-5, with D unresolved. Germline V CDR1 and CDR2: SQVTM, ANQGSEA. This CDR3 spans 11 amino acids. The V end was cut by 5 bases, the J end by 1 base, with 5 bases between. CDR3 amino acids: CSVWLQETQYF. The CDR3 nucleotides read TGCAGCGTTTGGCTCCAAGAGACCCAGTACTTC.

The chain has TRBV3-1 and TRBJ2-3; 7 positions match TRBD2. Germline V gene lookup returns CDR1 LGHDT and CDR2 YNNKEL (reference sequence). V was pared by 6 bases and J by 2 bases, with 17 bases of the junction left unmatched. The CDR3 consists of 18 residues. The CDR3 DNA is TGTGCCAGCAGTCAACTCGTGGGGGAGGGCAAGAACACAGATACGCAGTATTTT. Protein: CASSQLVGEGKNTDTQYF.

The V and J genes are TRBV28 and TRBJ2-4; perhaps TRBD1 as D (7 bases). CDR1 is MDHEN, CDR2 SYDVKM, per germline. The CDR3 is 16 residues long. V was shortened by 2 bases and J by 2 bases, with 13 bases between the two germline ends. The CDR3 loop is CASSLRQGGPKNIQYF. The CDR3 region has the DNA TGTGCCAGCAGTTTAAGGCAGGGGGGACCCAAAAACATTCAGTACTTC.

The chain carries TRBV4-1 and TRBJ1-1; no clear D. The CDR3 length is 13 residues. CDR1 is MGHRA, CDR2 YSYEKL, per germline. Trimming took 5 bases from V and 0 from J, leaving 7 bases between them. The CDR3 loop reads CASSSKLNTEAFF. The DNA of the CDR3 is TGCGCCAGCAGCTCTAAACTGAACACTGAAGCTTTCTTT.